A single sample gave rise to the 29 T cell receptor beta chains below, sequenced in a study of blood T cells in healthy people across ages. A second PCR, run for about 7 to 12 cycles, used a sample-barcoded 5' primer plus a J-beta primer mix. Each CDR3 protein is one row after TCRdb ran MiXCR on the 5' RACE reads. The repertoire holds 700,000 to 850,000 distinct CDR3 sequences, 35% to 40% seen once, with roughly 13% in the top ten. The specimen was blood. Receptor source: a man aged 18 to 29 in good health.

This clonotype was seen a single time. A much larger clone is a single base away; this may be a read error. The gene calls are TRBV20-1 and TRBJ2-7, with 13 bases that match TRBD2. The tail of the sequence fits TRBJ2-5 better, so the J call may be wrong. The germline CDR1 and CDR2 sequences are DFQATT and SNEGSKA (reference sequence). The CDR3 loop spans 17 amino acids. This CDR3 reads CSARDPVGLAGRGTQYF. CDR3 in DNA: TGCAGTGCTAGAGATCCGGTGGGACTAGCGGGGCGAGGGACCCAGTACTTC.

This clonotype occurred once. The rearrangement uses TRBV20-1 and TRBJ1-1; D gene uncertain. Germline values: CDR1 DFQATT, CDR2 SNEGSKA (reference sequence). V was pared by 0 bases and J by 0 bases, with 8 bases between. This CDR3 has 14 residues. Here the CDR3 DNA reads TGCAGTGCTAGAGAGGCACACATGAACACTGAAGCTTTCTTT. This gives the protein CSAREAHMNTEAFF.

At least ten counts were recorded for this clonotype. The J gene is TRBJ2-1, the V gene TRBV7-2, with D perhaps TRBD1 or TRBD2 (5 bases each). The CDR3 length is 16 residues. Germline V gene sequence: CDR1 SGHTA, CDR2 FQGNSA. The V and J ends lost 3 bases and 4 bases respectively, with 16 bases between them. CDR3 nucleotide sequence: TGTGCCAGCAGCTTCGTCCCGGGACCCGCTTACAATGAGCAGTTCTTC. Translation: CASSFVPGPAYNEQFF.

The CDR3 DNA reads TGTGCCAGCAGCGGACGCGGGGGCCGAACGAACACCGGGGAGCTGTTTTTT. It yields the protein CASSGRGGRTNTGELFF. The chain employs TRBV7-9 and TRBJ2-2; tentatively, D is TRBD2 (7 bases). The CDR3 covers 17 residues. Trimming removed 5 bases at V and 0 bases at J, with 16 bases between. The germline CDR1 and CDR2 sequences are SEHNR and FQNEAQ (reference sequence).

This clonotype appeared many times. The gene calls are TRBV2 and TRBJ2-5, with 11 bases fitting TRBD1. The CDR3 sequence is 15 residues long. Germline assignment: CDR1 SNHLY and CDR2 FYNNEI. The trim removed 1 base at V and 11 bases at J, leaving 9 bases unmatched. The CDR3 loop reads CASSEGRTGGNEQYF. The DNA for the CDR3 is TGTGCCAGCAGTGAAGGGAGGACAGGGGGCAATGAGCAGTACTTC. Supplemented by reference TRBV2 and TRBJ2-5, the full variable domain reads EPEVTQTPSHQVTQMGQEVILRCVPISNHLYFYWYRQILGQKVEFLVSFYNNEISEKSEIFDDQFSVERPDGSNFTLKIRSTKLEDSAMYFCASSEGRTGGNEQYFGPGTRLLVL.

The chain carries TRBV12-3 or TRBV12-4 and TRBJ1-6; D uncertain. The V end lost 5 bases, the J end lost 7 bases, and 12 bases lay between the germline ends. The CDR3 has 14 residues. The CDR3 DNA follows: TGTGCCAGCAGTCGGACGATAGGAAATTCACCCCTCCACTTT. It translates to CASSRTIGNSPLHF.

The chain combines TRBV5-1 with TRBJ2-1; 8 positions agree with TRBD1. V was clipped by 7 bases and J by 3 bases; unmatched bases: 6. This CDR3 is built from 14 residues. The V gene's germline CDR1 is SGHRS and CDR2 YFSETQ. CDR3 sequence reads: CASAPQGVYNEQFF. DNA for the CDR3: TGCGCCAGCGCCCCACAGGGGGTCTACAATGAGCAGTTCTTC.

This clonotype has ten or more counts. The V call is TRBV28, the J call TRBJ2-3; tentative D call: TRBD2 (6 bases). Germline CDR1 reads MDHEN; CDR2 reads SYDVKM. The CDR3 loop spans 15 amino acids. Trimming removed 7 bases at V and 4 bases at J, with 18 bases between. The CDR3 DNA sequence: TGTGCCAGCACTTCGGGAGACGTTGGCGCAGATACGCAGTATTTT. It yields the protein CASTSGDVGADTQYF.

The rearrangement uses TRBV29-1 and TRBJ2-1; a weak D match, TRBD2 (5 bases). Germline V gene sequence: CDR1 SQVTM, CDR2 ANQGSEA. The CDR3 consists of 13 residues. With 3 bases removed from V and 13 bases from J, the gap between germline ends came to 19 bases. The CDR3 sequence: CSVEGRLQETQFF. Here the CDR3 DNA reads TGCAGCGTTGAGGGGAGATTACAAGAGACCCAGTTCTTC.

This clonotype has just one count. This may come from a read error, since a much larger clone is one base off. The genes are TRBV5-1 and TRBJ2-7; D is possibly TRBD1 (6 bases). Germline V gives CDR1 SGHRS, CDR2 YFSETQ. The germline V and J ends were trimmed by 1 base and 5 bases, with 10 bases remaining between them. CDR3 length: 13 amino acids. This CDR3 reads CASSLLQGDEQYF. The CDR3 nucleotides are TGCGCCAGCAGCTTGCTACAGGGTGACGAGCAGTACTTC.

This chain joins TRBV5-5 and TRBJ2-2; TRBD1 matches at 8 bases. V was pared by 4 bases and J by 1 base, with 3 bases of the junction left unmatched. Germline loops: CDR1 SGHKS, CDR2 YYEKEE (reference sequence). The CDR3 sequence is 15 residues long. Here the CDR3 DNA reads TGTGCCAGCAGCAGGGGACAGGAGAACACCGGGGAGCTGTTTTTT. This sequence encodes CASSRGQENTGELFF.

This chain uses TRBV5-6 with TRBJ2-1, with 8 nucleotides matching TRBD2. V shed 5 bases, J shed 6 bases, and the junction held 1 base outside the gene matches. Germline lookup yields CDR1 SGHDT and CDR2 YYEEEE. The CDR3 consists of 12 residues. CDR3 in amino acids: CASRRGVNEQFF. The DNA of the CDR3 is TGTGCCAGCAGGCGGGGGGTCAATGAGCAGTTCTTC.

The sample holds a few counts of this clonotype. This chain uses TRBV6-2 or TRBV6-3 with TRBJ2-5; D uncertain. The V end was cut by 0 bases, the J end by 5 bases, with 7 bases between. Germline V gene data show CDR1 as MNHEY and CDR2 as SVGEGT. CDR3 length: 13 amino acids. CDR3 DNA sequence: TGTGCCAGCAGTTACTCTTCAAGGGAGACCCAGTACTTC. Protein product: CASSYSSRETQYF.

The chain couples TRBV4-2 to TRBJ1-2; 7 bases agree with TRBD1. The length of the CDR3 is 17 residues. Germline V gene sequence: CDR1 LGHNA, CDR2 YNFKEQ. V lost 3 bases to trimming and J lost 4 bases; unmatched junction nucleotides: 14. The CDR3 sequence: CASSHSPGTVEFYGYTF. CDR3 DNA sequence: TGTGCCAGCAGCCATTCCCCCGGGACAGTTGAGTTCTATGGCTACACCTTC.

This clonotype came up a few times. This chain joins TRBV5-1 and TRBJ2-3; no clear D. V lost 0 bases and J lost 7, with 9 bases in between. CDR3 length equals 13 residues. Germline V gene sequence: CDR1 SGHRS, CDR2 YFSETQ. The CDR3, as DNA: TGCGCCAGCAGCTTGGAGACCCGAAATACGCAGTATTTT. It specifies CASSLETRNTQYF.

This clonotype was recorded at least ten times. This chain uses TRBV4-3 with TRBJ1-5, with D possibly being TRBD1 (6 bases). The germline gives CDR1 LGHNA, CDR2 YSLEER. The V end lost 4 bases, the J end lost 7 bases, and 17 bases lay between the germline ends. The CDR3 runs 15 residues. CDR3 in DNA: TGCGCCAGCAGCCCCCAGAACACAGGGAGACAGCCCCAGCATTTT. This sequence encodes CASSPQNTGRQPQHF.

The chain couples TRBV7-9 to TRBJ2-3; 9 bases align to TRBD1. Germline loops: CDR1 SEHNR, CDR2 FQNEAQ (reference sequence). V was clipped by 5 bases and J by 9 bases; unmatched bases: 12. The CDR3 consists of 15 residues. Here the CDR3 DNA reads TGTGCCAGCAGCCGCACAGGGGGCGAGTACCTCACGCAGTATTTT. Translating it yields CASSRTGGEYLTQYF. Looking up the rest from reference TRBV7-9 and TRBJ2-3 gives the full variable domain: DTGVSQNPRHKITKRGQNVTFRCDPISEHNRLYWYRQTLGQGPEFLTYFQNEAQLEKSRLLSDRFSAERPKGSFSTLEIQRTEQGDSAMYLCASSRTGGEYLTQYFGPGTRLTVL.

The CDR3 DNA is TGTGCCAGCAGGATGGGACTAGCGGGGTACAGCTCCTACAATGAGCAGTACTTC. It is translated as CASRMGLAGYSSYNEQYF. The chain recombines TRBV2 with TRBJ2-7; 13 positions agree with TRBD2. The germline CDR1 and CDR2 sequences are SNHLY and FYNNEI. Trimming cost V 6 bases and J 7 bases; bases outside gene matches: 18. The CDR3 is 18 residues long. Filled out from reference TRBV2 and TRBJ2-7, the complete variable domain reads EPEVTQTPSHQVTQMGQEVILRCVPISNHLYFYWYRQILGQKVEFLVSFYNNEISEKSEIFDDQFSVERPDGSNFTLKIRSTKLEDSAMYFCASRMGLAGYSSYNEQYFGPGTRLTVT.

The chain links TRBV5-5 to TRBJ2-7; 8 bases are shared with TRBD1. The CDR3 consists of 13 residues. Unmatched junction bases numbered 2, after V lost 4 bases and J lost 2 bases. The germline V gene encodes CDR1 SGHKS and CDR2 YYEKEE (reference sequence). CDR3 residues: CASSGGQAYEQYF. Written as DNA, the CDR3 is TGTGCCAGCAGCGGGGGACAGGCCTACGAGCAGTACTTC.

The chain has TRBV7-2 and TRBJ1-1; D may be TRBD1 (6 bases). Trimming took 2 bases from V and 1 from J, leaving 14 bases between them. CDR1 SGHTA and CDR2 FQGNSA come from the germline V gene. This CDR3 has 16 amino acids. The DNA for the CDR3 is TGTGCCAGCAGCTTAAGGGGGGGCCTGACGAACACTGAAGCTTTCTTT. Translation: CASSLRGGLTNTEAFF.

This clonotype is a singleton in its sample. A much larger clone differs from this one at a single base, so this may be a read error. This sequence joins TRBV6-5 and TRBJ2-7, with 7 bases matching TRBD2. The CDR3 has 15 amino acids. Germline CDR1 MNHEY, CDR2 SVGAGI. After removal of 0 bases from V and 4 bases from J, the junction contained 6 bases not matched to a gene. The CDR3 here is CASSYSGDGGYEQYF. CDR3 in DNA: TGTGCCAGCAGTTACTCAGGGGACGGGGGGTACGAGCAGTACTTC.

This clonotype was counted many times. The chain recombines TRBV5-1 with TRBJ2-7, with D possibly TRBD1 on 6 matching bases. The germline CDR1 and CDR2 sequences are SGHRS and YFSETQ. The CDR3 is 15 residues long. Trimming pared 0 bases from V and 0 bases from J, leaving 10 bases between. The CDR3: CASSLAAGDSYEQYF. The CDR3 nucleotides are TGCGCCAGCAGCTTGGCGGCAGGGGACTCCTACGAGCAGTACTTC.

This rearrangement joins TRBV7-2 to TRBJ1-4; 8 positions match TRBD1. Germline V CDR1 and CDR2: SGHTA, FQGNSA. V was pared by 2 bases and J by 2 bases, with 1 base of the junction left unmatched. The length of the CDR3 is 15 residues. CDR3 sequence (DNA): TGTGCCAGCAGCTTATGGGACAGGACTAATGAAAAACTGTTTTTT. This gives the protein CASSLWDRTNEKLFF.

The chain joins TRBV29-1 to TRBJ1-1; no clear D gene. The V gene's germline CDR1 is SQVTM and CDR2 ANQGSEA. V lost 4 bases to trimming and J lost 1 base, with 7 bases between them. This CDR3 spans 12 amino acids. In nucleotides, the CDR3 is TGCAGCGTTGGAAGCGGGAACACTGAAGCTTTCTTT. This gives the protein CSVGSGNTEAFF.

The CDR3 region is CASRPGQYNSPLHF. DNA of the CDR3: TGTGCCAGCAGGCCGGGACAGTATAATTCACCCCTCCACTTT. The chain employs TRBV12-3 or TRBV12-4 and TRBJ1-6; TRBD1 agrees at 7 bases. V shed 6 bases and J 4 bases; nucleotides not matched to a gene: 3. The length of the CDR3 is 14 residues.

The chain combines TRBV10-3 with TRBJ2-7; D assignment may be TRBD1 or TRBD2 (6 bases each). This CDR3 spans 18 amino acids. Trimming shortened V by 2 bases and J by 6 bases, and 26 bases separated the two germline ends. Germline CDR1 reads ENHRY; CDR2 reads SYGVKD. CDR3 sequence reads: CAISETEQGILLASEQYF. The DNA of the CDR3 is TGTGCCATCAGTGAGACGGAACAGGGCATCCTGCTAGCGTCCGAGCAGTACTTC.

This clonotype has ten or more counts. J is TRBJ2-1 and V is TRBV29-1, with D possibly matching TRBD1 (7 bases). V was clipped by 4 bases and J by 9 bases, with 16 bases between them. Germline assignment: CDR1 SQVTM and CDR2 ANQGSEA. CDR3 length equals 13 residues. CDR3 residues: CSVAAGGFSEQFF. CDR3 bases: TGCAGCGTTGCTGCAGGGGGGTTTAGTGAGCAGTTCTTC.

V is TRBV20-1 and J is TRBJ1-2; D remains unclear. This CDR3 spans 12 amino acids. Germline values: CDR1 DFQATT, CDR2 SNEGSKA (reference sequence). The ends were cut back, 0 bases at V and 8 bases at J, with 10 bases in the middle. CDR3 sequence (DNA): TGCAGTGCTAGAGACGCCGGTGTGGGCTACACCTTC. Protein sequence: CSARDAGVGYTF.

In nucleotides, the CDR3 is TGTGCCAGCAGCCTATCCTGGGAGACTGAAGCTTTCTTT. Protein sequence: CASSLSWETEAFF. The J gene is TRBJ1-1, the V gene TRBV14; D gene ambiguous. Germline V gene sequence: CDR1 SGHDN, CDR2 FVKESK. The CDR3 sequence is 13 residues long. V was cut by 4 bases and J by 5 bases, with 11 bases left in between.